The sequence of this T cell receptor beta chain was determined in a study of beta chain features in type 1 diabetes. Averaging about 0.12 L, one heparinised blood draw came from each individual donor. Investigators reverse transcribed all isolated RNA, so they sequenced expressed TCRB transcripts. Each sample of naive, central memory or regulatory T cells had, on average, approximately 4 million reads. The data were produced by immunoSEQ multiplex PCR, yet TCRdb's version contains in-frame clones alone and is incomplete. The profile covers 900,000 or so clones, with 15% to 20% appearing a single time and 0.023% taken by the ten largest. The CDR3 consists of 14 residues. The germline V gene has CDR1 MNHEY and CDR2 SMNVEV (reference sequence). Trimming took off 3 bases at V and 2 bases at J, with 9 bases between the two ends.

The sequence was obtained from a woman aged 18-29 years in good health. Sequencing was done on a sample of naive CD4+ T cells from blood. The genes are TRBV27 and TRBJ2-3; D perhaps matches TRBD2 (6 bases). The CDR3 DNA is TGTGCCAGCAGTTTGGGGGGTTCCACAGATACGCAGTATTTT. Amino acid sequence: CASSLGGSTDTQYF.